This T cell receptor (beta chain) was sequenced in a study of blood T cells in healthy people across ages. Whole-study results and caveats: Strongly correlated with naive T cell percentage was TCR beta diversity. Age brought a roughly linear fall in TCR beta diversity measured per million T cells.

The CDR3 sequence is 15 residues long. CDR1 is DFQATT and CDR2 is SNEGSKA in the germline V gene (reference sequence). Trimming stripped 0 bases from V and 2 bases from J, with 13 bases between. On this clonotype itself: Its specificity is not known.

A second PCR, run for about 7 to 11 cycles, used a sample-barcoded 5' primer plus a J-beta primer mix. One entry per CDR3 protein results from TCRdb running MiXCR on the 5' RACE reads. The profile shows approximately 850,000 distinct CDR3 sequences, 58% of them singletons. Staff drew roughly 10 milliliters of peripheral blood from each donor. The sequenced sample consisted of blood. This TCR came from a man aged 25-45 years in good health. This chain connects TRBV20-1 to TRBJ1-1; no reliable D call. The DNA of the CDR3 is TGCAGTGCTAGAGAAAGAGAAGTCGGAAACACTGAAGCTTTCTTT. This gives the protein CSAREREVGNTEAFF.